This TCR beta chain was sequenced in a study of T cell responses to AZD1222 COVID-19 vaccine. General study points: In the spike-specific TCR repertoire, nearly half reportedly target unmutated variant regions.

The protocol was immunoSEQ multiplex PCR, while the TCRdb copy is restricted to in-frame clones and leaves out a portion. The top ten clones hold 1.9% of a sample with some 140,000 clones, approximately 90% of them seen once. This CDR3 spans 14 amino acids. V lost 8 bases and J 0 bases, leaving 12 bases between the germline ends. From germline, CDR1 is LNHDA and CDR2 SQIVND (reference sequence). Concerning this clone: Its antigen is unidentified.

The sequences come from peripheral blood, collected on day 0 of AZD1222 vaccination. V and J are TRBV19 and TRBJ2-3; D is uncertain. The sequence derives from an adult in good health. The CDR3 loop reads CASQPLGSTDTQYF. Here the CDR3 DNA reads TGTGCCAGTCAACCTCTGGGGAGCACAGATACGCAGTATTTT.